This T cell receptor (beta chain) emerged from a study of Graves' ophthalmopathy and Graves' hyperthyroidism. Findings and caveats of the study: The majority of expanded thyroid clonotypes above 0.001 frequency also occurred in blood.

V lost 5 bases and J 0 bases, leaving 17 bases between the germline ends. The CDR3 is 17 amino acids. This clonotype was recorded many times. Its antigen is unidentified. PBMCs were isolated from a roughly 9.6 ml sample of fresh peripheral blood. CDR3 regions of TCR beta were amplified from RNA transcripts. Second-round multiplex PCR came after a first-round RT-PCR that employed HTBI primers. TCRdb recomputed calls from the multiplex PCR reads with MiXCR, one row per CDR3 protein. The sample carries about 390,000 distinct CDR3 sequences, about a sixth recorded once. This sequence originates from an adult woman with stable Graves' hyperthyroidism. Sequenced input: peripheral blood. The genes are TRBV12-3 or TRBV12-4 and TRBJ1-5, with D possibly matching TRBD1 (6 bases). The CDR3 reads CASSHTGGGNSNQPQHF. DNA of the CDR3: TGTGCCAGCAGTCACACCGGGGGCGGAAATAGCAATCAGCCCCAGCATTTT.